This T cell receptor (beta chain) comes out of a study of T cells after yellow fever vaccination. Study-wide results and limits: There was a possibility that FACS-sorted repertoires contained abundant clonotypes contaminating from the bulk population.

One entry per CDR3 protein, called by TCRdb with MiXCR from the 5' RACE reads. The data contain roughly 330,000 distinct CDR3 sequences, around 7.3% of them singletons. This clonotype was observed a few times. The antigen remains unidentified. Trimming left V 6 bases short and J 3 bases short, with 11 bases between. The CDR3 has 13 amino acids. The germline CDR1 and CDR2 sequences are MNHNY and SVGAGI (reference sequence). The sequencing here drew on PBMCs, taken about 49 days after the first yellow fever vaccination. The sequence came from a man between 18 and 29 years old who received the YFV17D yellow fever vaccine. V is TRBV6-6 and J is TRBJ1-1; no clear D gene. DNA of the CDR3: TGTGCCAGCAGCCCCGCAGGATACACTGAAGCTTTCTTT. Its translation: CASSPAGYTEAFF.